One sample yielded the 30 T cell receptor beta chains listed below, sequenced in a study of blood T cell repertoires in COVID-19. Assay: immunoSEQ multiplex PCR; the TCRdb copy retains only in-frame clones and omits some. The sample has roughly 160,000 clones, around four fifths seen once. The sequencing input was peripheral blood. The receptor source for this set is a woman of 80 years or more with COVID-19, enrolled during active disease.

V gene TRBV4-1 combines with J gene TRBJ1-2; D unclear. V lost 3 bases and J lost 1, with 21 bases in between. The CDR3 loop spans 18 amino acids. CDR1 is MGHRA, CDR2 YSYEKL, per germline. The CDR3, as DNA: TGCGCCAGCAGCCACAAGTTATTATCTATTACCAATAACTATGGCTACACCTTC. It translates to CASSHKLLSITNNYGYTF.

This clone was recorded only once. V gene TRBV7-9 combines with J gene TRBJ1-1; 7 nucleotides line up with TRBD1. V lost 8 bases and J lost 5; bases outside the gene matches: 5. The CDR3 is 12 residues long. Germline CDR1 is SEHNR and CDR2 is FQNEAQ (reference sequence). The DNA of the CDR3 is TGTGCCAGCTCCACAGGGGAAACTGAAGCTTTCTTT. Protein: CASSTGETEAFF.

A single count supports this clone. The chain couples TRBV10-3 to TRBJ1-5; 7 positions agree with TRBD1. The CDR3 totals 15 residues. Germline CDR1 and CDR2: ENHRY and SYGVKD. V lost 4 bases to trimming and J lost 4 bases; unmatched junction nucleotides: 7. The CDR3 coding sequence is TGTGCCATCAGTGTTGGACAGGCCGGGAATCAGCCCCAGCATTTT. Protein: CAISVGQAGNQPQHF.

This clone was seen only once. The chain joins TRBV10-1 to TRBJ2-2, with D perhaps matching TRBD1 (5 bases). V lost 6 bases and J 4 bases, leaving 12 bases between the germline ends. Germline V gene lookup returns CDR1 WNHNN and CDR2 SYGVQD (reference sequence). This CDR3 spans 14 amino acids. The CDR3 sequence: CASSAQGATGELFF. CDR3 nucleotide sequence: TGCGCCAGCAGCGCCCAAGGGGCCACCGGGGAGCTGTTTTTT.

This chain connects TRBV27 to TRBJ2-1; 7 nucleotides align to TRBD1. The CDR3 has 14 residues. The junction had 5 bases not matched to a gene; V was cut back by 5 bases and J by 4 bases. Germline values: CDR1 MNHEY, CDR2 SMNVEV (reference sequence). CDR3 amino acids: CASSPDRSYNEQFF. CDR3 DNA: TGTGCCAGCAGTCCGGACAGGTCTTACAATGAGCAGTTCTTC.

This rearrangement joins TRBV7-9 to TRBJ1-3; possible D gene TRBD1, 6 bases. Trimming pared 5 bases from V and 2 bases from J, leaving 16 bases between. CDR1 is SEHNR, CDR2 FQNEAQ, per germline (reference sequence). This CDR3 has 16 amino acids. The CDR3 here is CASSPQQGTPGNTIYF. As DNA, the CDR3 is TGTGCCAGCAGCCCCCAACAGGGAACTCCTGGAAACACCATATATTTT.

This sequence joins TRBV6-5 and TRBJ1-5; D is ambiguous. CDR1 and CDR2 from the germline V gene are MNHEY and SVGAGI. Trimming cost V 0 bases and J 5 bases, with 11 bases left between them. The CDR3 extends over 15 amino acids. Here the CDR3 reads CASSYSAGLDQPQHF. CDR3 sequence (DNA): TGTGCCAGCAGTTACTCGGCAGGCTTGGATCAGCCCCAGCATTTT.

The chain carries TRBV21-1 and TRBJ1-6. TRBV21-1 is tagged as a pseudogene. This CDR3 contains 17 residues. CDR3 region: CASSVLGKGEESSPLHF. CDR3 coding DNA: TGTGCCAGCAGCGTCTTAGGAAAGGGAGAAGAGAGTTCACCCCTCCACTTT.

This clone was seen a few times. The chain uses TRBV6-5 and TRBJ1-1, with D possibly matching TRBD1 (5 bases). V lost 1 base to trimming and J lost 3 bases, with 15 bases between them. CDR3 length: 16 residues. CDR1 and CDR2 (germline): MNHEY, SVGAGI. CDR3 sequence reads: CASSYYPIGTHTEAFF. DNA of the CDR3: TGTGCCAGCAGTTACTACCCAATCGGGACTCACACTGAAGCTTTCTTT.

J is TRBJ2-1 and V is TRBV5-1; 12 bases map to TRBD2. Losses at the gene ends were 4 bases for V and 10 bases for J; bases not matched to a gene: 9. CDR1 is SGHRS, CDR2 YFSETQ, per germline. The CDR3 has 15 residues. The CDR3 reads CASSGTSGSRGEQFF. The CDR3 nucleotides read TGCGCCAGCAGCGGGACTAGCGGGTCCAGAGGGGAGCAGTTCTTC.

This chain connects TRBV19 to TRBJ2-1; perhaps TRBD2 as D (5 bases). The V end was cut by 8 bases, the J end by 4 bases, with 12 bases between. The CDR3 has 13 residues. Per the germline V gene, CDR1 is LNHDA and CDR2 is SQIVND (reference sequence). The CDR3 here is CASQRSEYNEQFF. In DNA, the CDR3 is TGTGCCAGTCAGCGGTCGGAGTACAATGAGCAGTTCTTC.

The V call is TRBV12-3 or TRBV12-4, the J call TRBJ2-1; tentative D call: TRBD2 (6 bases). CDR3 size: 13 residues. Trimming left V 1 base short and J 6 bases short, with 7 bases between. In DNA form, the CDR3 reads TGTGCCAGCAGTTTAGTAGCGGTCAATGAGCAGTTCTTC. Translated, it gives CASSLVAVNEQFF.

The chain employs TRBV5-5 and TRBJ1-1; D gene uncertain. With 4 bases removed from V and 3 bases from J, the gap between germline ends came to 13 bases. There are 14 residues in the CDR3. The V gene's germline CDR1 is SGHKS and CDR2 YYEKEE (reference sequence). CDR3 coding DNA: TGTGCCAGCAGCCTCAGGACTTTAGACACTGAAGCTTTCTTT. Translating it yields CASSLRTLDTEAFF.

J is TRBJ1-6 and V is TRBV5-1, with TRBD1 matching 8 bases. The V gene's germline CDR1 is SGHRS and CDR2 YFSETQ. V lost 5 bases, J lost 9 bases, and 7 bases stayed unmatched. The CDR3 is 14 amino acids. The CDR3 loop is CASRLQGDGSPLHF. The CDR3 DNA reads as TGCGCCAGCAGGTTACAGGGGGACGGTTCACCCCTCCACTTT.

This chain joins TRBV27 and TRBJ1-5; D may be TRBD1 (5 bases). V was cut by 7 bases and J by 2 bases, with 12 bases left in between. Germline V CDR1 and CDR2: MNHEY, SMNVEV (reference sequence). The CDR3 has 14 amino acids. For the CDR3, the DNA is TGTGCCAGCAAAACAGGTCAGGGCAATCAGCCCCAGCATTTT. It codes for CASKTGQGNQPQHF.

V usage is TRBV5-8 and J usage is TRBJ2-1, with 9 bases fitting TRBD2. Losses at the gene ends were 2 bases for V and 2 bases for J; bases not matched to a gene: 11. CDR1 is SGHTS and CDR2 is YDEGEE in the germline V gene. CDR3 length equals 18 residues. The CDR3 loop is CASSFLASGKMPYNEQFF. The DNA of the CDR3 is TGTGCCAGCAGCTTTTTGGCTAGCGGGAAGATGCCCTACAATGAGCAGTTCTTC.

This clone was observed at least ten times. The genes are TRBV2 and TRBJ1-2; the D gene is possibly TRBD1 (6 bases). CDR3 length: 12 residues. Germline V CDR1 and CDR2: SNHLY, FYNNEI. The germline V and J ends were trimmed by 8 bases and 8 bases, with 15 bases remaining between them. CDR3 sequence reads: CASARDNWGYTF. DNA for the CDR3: TGTGCCAGCGCCCGGGACAATTGGGGCTACACCTTC.

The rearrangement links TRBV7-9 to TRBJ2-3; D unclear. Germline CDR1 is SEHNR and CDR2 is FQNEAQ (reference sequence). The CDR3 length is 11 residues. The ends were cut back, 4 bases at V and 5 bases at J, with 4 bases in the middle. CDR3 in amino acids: CASSSIDTQYF. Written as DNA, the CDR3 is TGTGCCAGCAGCTCAATAGATACGCAGTATTTT.

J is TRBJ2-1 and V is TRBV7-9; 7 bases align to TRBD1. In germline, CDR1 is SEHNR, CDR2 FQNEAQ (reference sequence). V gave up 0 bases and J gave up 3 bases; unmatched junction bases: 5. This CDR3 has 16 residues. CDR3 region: CASSLALGGSYNEQFF. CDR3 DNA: TGTGCCAGCAGCTTAGCTTTAGGGGGCAGCTACAATGAGCAGTTCTTC.

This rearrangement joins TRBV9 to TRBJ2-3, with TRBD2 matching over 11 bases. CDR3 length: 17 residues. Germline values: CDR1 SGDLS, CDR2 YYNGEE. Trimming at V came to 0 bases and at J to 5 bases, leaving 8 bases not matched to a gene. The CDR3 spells CASSVVTSGRGGDTQYF. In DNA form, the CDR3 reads TGTGCCAGCAGCGTAGTCACTAGCGGGAGAGGAGGAGATACGCAGTATTTT.

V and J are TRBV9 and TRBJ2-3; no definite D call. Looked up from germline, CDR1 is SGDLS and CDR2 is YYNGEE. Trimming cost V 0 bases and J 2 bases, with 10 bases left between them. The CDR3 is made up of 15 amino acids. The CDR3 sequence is CASSVGVSPTDTQYF. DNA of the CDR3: TGTGCCAGCAGCGTAGGCGTCTCCCCCACAGATACGCAGTATTTT.

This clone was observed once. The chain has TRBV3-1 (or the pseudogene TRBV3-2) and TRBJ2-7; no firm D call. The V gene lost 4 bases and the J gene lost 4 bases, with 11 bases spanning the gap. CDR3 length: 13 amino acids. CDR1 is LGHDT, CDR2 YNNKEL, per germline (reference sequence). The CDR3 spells CASSLLAGYEQYF. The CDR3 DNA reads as TGTGCCAGCAGCCTCCTCGCCGGGTACGAGCAGTACTTC.

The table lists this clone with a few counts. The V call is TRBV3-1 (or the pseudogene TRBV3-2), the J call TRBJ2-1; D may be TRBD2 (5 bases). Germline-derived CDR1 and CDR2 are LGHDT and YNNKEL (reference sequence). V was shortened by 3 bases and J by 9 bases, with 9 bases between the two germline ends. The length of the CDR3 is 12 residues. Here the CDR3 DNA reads TGTGCCAGCAGCCAGAGCGGTCGTGAGCAGTTCTTC. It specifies CASSQSGREQFF.

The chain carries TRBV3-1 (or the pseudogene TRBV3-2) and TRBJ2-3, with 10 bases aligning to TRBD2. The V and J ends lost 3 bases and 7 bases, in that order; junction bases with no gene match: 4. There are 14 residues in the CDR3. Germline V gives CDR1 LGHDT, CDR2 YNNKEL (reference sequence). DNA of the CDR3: TGTGCCAGCAGCCACAGCGGGGGGGGGAATACGCAGTATTTT. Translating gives CASSHSGGGNTQYF.

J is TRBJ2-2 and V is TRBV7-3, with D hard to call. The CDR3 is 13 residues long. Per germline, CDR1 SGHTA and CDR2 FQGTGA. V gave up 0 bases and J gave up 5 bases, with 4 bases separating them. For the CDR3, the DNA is TGTGCCAGCAGCTTAACTAGTACCGGGGAGCTGTTTTTT. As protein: CASSLTSTGELFF.

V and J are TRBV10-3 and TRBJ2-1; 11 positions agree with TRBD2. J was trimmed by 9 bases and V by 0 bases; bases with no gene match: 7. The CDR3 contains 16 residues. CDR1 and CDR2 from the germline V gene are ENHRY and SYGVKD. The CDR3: CAISESVAGGPGEQFF. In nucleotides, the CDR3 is TGTGCCATCAGTGAGTCGGTAGCGGGGGGGCCGGGTGAGCAGTTCTTC.

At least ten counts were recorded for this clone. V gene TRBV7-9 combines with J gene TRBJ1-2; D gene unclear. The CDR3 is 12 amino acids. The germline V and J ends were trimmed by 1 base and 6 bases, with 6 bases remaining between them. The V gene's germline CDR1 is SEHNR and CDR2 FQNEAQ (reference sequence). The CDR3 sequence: CASSLGSDGYTF. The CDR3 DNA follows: TGTGCCAGCAGCTTAGGGTCGGATGGCTACACCTTC. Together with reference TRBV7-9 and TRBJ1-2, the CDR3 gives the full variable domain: DTGVSQNPRHKITKRGQNVTFRCDPISEHNRLYWYRQTLGQGPEFLTYFQNEAQLEKSRLLSDRFSAERPKGSFSTLEIQRTEQGDSAMYLCASSLGSDGYTFGSGTRLTVV.

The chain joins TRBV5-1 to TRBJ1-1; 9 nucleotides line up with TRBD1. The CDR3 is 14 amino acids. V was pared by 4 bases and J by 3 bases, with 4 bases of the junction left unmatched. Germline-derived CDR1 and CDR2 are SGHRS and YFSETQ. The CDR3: CASSLQGADTEAFF. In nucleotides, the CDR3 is TGCGCCAGCAGCCTACAGGGGGCGGACACTGAAGCTTTCTTT.

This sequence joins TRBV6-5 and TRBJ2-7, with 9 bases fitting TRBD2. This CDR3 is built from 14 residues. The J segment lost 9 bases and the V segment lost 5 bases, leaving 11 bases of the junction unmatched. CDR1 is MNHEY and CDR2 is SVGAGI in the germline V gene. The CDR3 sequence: CASSTRTSESGQYF. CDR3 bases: TGTGCCAGCAGTACCAGGACTAGCGAATCAGGGCAGTACTTC.

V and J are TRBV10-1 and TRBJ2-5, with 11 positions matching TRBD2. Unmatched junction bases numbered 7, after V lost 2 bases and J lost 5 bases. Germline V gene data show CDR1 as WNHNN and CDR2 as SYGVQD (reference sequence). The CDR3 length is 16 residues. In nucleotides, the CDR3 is TGCGCCAGCAGTGAGGACCTAGCGGGGGGATTGGAGACCCAGTACTTC. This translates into CASSEDLAGGLETQYF.